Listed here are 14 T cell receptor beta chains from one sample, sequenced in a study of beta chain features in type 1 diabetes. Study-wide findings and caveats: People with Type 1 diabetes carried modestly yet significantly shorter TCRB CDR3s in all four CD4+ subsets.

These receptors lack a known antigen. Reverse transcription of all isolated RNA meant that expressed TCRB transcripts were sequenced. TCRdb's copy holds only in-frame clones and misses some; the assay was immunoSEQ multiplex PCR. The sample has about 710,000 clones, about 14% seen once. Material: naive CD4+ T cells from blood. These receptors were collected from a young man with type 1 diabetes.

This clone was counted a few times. The CDR3 spells CSVVEGTGLWSNQPQHF. The CDR3 bases are TGCAGCGTTGTGGAGGGGACAGGACTTTGGAGCAATCAGCCCCAGCATTTT. J is TRBJ1-5 and V is TRBV29-1; 8 nucleotides match TRBD1. The germline gives CDR1 SQVTM, CDR2 ANQGSEA. The CDR3 has 17 amino acids. V lost 4 bases to trimming and J lost 1 base; unmatched junction nucleotides: 12. Together with reference TRBV29-1 and TRBJ1-5, the CDR3 gives the full variable domain: SAVISQKPSRDICQRGTSLTIQCQVDSQVTMMFWYRQQPGQSLTLIATANQGSEATYESGFVIDKFPISRPNLTFSTLTVSNMSPEDSSIYLCSVVEGTGLWSNQPQHFGDGTRLSIL.

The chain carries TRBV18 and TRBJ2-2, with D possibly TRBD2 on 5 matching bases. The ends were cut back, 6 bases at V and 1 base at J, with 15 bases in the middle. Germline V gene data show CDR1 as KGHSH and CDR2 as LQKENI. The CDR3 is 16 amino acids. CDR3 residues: CASSHSIRGNTGELFF. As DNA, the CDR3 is TGTGCCAGCTCCCACTCTATCCGGGGGAACACCGGGGAGCTGTTTTTT.

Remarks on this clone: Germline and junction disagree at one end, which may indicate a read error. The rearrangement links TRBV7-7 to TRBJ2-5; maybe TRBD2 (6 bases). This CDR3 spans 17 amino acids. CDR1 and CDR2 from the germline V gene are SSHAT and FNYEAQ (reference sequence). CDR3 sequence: CASSPRAGTSYQETQYF. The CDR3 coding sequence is TGTGCTAGCAGCCCGAGGGCCGGGACTTCGTACCAAGAGACCCAGTACTTC.

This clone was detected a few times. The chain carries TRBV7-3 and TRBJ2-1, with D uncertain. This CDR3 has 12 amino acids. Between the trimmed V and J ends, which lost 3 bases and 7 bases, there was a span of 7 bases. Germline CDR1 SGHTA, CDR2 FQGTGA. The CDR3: CASSFRWNEQFF. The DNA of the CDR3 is TGTGCCAGCAGCTTCCGTTGGAATGAGCAGTTCTTC.

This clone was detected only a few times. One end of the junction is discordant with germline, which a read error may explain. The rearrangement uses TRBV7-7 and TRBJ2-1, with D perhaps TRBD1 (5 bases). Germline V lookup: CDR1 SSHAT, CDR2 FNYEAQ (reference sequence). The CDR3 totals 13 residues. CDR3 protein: CASSLDRSDEQFF. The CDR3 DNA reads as TGTGCTAGCAGCTTAGACAGATCGGATGAGCAGTTCTTC. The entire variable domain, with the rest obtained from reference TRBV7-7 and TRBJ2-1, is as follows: GAGVSQSPRYKVTKRGQDVTLRCDPISSHATLYWYQQALGQGPEFLTYFNYEAQPDKSGLPSDRFSAERPEGSISTLTIQRTEQRDSAMYRCASSLDRSDEQFFGPGTRLTVL.

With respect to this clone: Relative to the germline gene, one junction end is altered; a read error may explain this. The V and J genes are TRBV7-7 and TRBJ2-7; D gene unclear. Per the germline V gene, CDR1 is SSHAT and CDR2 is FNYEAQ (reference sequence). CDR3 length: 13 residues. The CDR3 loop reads CASSSDWSGEQYF. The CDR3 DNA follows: TGTGCTAGCAGTTCAGACTGGTCTGGGGAGCAGTACTTC.

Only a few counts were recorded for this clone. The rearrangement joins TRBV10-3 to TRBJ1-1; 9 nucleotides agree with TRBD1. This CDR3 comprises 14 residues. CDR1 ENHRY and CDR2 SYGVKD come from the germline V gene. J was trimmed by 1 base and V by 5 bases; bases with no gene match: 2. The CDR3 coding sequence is TGTGCCATCAGTAAGGGACAGGGGAACACTGAAGCTTTCTTT. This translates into CAISKGQGNTEAFF.

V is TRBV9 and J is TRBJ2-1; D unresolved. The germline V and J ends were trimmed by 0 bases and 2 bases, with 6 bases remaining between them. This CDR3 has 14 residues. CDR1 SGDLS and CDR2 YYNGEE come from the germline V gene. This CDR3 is CASSVDRAYNEQFF. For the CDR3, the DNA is TGTGCCAGCAGCGTAGACCGGGCCTACAATGAGCAGTTCTTC.

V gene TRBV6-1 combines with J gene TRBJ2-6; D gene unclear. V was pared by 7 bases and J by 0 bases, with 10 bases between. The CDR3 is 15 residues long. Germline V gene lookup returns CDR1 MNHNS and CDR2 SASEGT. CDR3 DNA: TGTGCCAGCAAGGGCCTAAACTCTGGGGCCAACGTCCTGACTTTC. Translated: CASKGLNSGANVLTF.

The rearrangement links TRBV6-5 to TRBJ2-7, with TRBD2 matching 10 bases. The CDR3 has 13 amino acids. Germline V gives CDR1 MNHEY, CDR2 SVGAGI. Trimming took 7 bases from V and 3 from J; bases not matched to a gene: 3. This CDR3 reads CASISSGSYEQYF. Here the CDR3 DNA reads TGTGCCAGCATTTCTAGCGGGAGCTACGAGCAGTACTTC.

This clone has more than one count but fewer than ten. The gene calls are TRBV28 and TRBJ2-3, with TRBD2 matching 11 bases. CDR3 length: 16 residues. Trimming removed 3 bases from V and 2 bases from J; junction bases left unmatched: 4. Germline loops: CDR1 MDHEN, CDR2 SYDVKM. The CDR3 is CASSLPTSGDTDTQYF. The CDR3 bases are TGTGCCAGCAGTTTGCCGACTAGCGGGGACACAGATACGCAGTATTTT.

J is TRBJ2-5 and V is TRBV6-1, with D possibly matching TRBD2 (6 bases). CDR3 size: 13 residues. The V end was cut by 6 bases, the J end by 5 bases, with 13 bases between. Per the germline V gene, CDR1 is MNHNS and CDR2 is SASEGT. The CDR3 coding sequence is TGTGCCAGCAGCTTCGGGAGTCGGGAGACCCAGTACTTC. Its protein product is CASSFGSRETQYF.

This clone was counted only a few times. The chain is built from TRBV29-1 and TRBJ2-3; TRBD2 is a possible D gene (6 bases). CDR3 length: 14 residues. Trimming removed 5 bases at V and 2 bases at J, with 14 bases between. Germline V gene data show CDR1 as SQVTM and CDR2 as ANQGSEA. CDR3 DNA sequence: TGCAGCGTTTCCGGGACTTCAGACACAGATACGCAGTATTTT. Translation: CSVSGTSDTDTQYF.

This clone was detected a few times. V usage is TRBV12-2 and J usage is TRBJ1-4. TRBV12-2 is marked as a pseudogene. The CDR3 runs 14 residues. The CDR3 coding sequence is TGTGCAAGTCGCCAAGGAACAACTAATGAAAAACTGTTTTTT. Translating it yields CASRQGTTNEKLFF.